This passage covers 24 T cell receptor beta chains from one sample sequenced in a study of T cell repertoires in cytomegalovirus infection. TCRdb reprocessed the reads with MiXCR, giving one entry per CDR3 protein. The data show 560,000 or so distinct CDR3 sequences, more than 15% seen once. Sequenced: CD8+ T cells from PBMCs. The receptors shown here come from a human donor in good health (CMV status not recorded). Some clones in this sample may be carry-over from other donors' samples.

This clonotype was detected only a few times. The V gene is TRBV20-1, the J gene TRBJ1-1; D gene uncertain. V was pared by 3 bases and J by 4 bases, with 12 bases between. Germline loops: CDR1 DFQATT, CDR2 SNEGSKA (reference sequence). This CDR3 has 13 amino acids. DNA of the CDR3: TGCAGTGCTAGGACGTACGACCGCACTGAAGCTTTCTTT. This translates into CSARTYDRTEAFF.

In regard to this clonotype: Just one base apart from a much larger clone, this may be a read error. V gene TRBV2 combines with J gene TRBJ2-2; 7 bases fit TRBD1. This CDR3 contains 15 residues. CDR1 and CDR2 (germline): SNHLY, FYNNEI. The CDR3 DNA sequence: TGTGGCAGCATGCGGACAGGCGAGAACACCGGGGAGCTGTTTTTT. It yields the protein CGSMRTGENTGELFF.

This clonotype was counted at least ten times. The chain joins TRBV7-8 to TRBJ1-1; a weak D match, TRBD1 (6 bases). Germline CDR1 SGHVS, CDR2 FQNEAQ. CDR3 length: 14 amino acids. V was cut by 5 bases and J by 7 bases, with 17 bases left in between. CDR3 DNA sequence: TGTGCCAGCAGCCAGGGGAAGGGTCTGCTTGAAGCTTTCTTT. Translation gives CASSQGKGLLEAFF.

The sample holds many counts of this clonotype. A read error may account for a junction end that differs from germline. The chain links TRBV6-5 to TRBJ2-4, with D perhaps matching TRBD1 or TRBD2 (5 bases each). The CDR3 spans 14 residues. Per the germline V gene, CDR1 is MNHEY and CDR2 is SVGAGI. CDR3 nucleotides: TGTGCCAGCAGTTACTTCTATTTCCGGGACCTGACCCACTTC. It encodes CASSYFYFRDLTHF.

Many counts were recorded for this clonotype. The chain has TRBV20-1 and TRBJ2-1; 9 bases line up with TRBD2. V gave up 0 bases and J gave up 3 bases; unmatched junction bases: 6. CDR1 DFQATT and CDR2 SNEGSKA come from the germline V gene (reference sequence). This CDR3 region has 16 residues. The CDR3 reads CSARDHASGNYNEQFF. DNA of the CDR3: TGCAGTGCTAGAGATCATGCTAGCGGGAACTACAATGAGCAGTTCTTC.

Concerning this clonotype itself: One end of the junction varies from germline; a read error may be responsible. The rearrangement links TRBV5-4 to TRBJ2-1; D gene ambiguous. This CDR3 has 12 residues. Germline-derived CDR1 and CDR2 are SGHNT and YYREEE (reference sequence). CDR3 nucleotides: TGTGCCGGCAGCTTGGCCTACAATGAGCAGTTCTTC. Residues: CAGSLAYNEQFF. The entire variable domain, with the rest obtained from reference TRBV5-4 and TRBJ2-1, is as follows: ETGVTQSPTHLIKTRGQQVTLRCSSQSGHNTVSWYQQALGQGPQFIFQYYREEENGRGNFPPRFSGLQFPNYSSELNVNALELDDSALYLCAGSLAYNEQFFGPGTRLTVL.

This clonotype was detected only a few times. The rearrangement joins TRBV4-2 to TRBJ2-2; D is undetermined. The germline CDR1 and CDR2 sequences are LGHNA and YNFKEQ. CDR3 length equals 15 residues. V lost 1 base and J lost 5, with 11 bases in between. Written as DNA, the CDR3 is TGTGCCAGCAGCCAAGCCTTGCGAGATACCGGGGAGCTGTTTTTT. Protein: CASSQALRDTGELFF.

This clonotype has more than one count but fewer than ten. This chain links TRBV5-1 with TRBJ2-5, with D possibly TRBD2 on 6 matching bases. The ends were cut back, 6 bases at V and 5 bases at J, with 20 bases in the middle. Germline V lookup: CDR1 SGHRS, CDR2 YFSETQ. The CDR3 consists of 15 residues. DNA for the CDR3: TGCGCCAGCAACGAATCTGGAGGGAGTTACGAGACCCAGTACTTC. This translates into CASNESGGSYETQYF.

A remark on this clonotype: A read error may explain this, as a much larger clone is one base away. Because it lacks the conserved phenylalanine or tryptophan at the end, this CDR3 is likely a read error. CDR3 loop: CASSYQQGNFYEQYL. DNA for the CDR3: TGTGCCAGCAGTTACCAGCAGGGGAACTTCTACGAGCAGTACTTA. The chain employs TRBV6-6 and TRBJ2-7; TRBD1 might be the D (6 bases). The germline V and J ends were trimmed by 2 bases and 3 bases, with 14 bases remaining between them. Germline-derived CDR1 and CDR2 are MNHNY and SVGAGI (reference sequence). The CDR3 sequence is 15 residues long.

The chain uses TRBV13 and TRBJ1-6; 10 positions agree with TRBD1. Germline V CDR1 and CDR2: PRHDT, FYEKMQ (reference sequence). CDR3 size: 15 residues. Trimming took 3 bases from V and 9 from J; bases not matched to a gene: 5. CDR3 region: CASSLRTGGVSPLHF. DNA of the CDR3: TGTGCCAGCAGCTTGCGGACAGGGGGGGTTTCACCCCTCCACTTT.

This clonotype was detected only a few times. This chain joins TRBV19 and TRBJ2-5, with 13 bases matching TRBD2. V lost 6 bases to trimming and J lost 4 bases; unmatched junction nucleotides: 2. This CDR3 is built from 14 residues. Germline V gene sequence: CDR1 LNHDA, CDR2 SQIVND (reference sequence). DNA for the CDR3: TGTGCCAGTAGCGGACTAGCGGGGGTAGAGACCCAGTACTTC. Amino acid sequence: CASSGLAGVETQYF.

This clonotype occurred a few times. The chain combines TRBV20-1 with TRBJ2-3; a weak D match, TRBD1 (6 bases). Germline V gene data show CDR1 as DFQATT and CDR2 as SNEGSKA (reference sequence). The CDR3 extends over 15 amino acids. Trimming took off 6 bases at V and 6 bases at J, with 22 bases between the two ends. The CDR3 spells CSAMGAPLRVDTQYF. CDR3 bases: TGCAGTGCGATGGGGGCCCCCTTGCGCGTCGATACGCAGTATTTT.

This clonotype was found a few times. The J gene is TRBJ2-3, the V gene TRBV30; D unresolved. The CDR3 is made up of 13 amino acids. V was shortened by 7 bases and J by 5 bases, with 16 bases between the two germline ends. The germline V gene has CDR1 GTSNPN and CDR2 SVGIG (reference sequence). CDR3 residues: CASAQEPIDTQYF. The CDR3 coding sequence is TGTGCCTCGGCTCAGGAGCCCATAGATACGCAGTATTTT.

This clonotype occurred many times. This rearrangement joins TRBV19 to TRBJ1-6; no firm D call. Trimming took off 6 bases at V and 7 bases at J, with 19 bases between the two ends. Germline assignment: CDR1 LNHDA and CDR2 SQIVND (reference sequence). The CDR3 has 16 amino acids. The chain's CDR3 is CASRDRRARENSPLHF. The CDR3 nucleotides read TGTGCCAGTAGAGACCGTAGGGCCAGAGAAAATTCACCCCTCCACTTT.

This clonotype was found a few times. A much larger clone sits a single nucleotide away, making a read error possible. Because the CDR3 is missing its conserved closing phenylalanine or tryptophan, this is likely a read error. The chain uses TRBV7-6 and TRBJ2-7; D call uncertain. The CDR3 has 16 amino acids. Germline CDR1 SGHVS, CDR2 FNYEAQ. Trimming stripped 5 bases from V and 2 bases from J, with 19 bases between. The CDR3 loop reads CASSPPVGVLTYEQYL. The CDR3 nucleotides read TGTGCCAGCAGCCCCCCGGTTGGAGTCCTTACCTACGAGCAGTACTTA.

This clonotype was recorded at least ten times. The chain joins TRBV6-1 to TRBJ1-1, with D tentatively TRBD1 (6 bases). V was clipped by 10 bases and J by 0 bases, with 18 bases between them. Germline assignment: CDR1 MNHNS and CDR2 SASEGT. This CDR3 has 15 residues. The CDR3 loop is CATLRTDSLNTEAFF. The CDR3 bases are TGTGCCACCCTACGGACAGACTCCCTGAACACTGAAGCTTTCTTT.

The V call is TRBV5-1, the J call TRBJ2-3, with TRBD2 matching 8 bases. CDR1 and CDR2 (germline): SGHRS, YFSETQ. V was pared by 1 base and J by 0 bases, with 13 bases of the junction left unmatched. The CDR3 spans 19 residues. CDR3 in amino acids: CASSLWGSATSGSTDTQYF. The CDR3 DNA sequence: TGCGCCAGCAGCTTGTGGGGGAGTGCTACTAGCGGTAGCACAGATACGCAGTATTTT.

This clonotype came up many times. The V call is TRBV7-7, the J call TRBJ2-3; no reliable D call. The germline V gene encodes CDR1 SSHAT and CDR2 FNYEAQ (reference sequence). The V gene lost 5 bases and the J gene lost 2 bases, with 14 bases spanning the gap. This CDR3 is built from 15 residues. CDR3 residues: CASSPKYSLTDTQYF. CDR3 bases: TGTGCCAGCAGCCCCAAATACAGTCTCACAGATACGCAGTATTTT.

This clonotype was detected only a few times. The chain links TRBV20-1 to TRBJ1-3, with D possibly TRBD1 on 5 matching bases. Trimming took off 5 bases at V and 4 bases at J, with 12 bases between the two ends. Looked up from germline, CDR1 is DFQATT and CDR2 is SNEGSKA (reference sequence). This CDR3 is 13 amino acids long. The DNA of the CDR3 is TGCAGTGCTCCAGGGATCCGCGGAAACACCATATATTTT. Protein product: CSAPGIRGNTIYF.

CDR3 residues: CASSLRDIQFPNTEAFF. The DNA of the CDR3 is TGTGCCAGCAGCCTCCGGGACATTCAATTCCCGAACACTGAAGCTTTCTTT. The chain employs TRBV6-5 and TRBJ1-1, with a tentative D call TRBD1 (6 bases). CDR3 size: 17 residues. V was trimmed by 6 bases and J by 1 base, leaving 21 bases between them. CDR1 is MNHEY, CDR2 SVGAGI, per germline.

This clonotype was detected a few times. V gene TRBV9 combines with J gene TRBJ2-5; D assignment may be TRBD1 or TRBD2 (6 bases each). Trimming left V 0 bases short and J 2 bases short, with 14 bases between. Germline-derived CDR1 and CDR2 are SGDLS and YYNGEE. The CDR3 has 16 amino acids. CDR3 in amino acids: CASSVAVGGYQETQYF. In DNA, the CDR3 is TGTGCCAGCAGCGTAGCCGTCGGGGGCTATCAAGAGACCCAGTACTTC.

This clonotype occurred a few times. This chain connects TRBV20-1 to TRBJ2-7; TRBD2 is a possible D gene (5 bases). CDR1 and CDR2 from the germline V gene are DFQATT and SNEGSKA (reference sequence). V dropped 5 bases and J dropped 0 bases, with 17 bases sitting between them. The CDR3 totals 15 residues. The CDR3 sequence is CSAGPKVRASYEQYF. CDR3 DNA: TGCAGTGCTGGACCTAAAGTGAGGGCCTCCTACGAGCAGTACTTC.

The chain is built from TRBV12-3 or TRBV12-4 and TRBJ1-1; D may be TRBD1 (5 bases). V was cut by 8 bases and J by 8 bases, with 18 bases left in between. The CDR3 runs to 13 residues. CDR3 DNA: TGTGCCAGCGTAACCCCAGGGAAGGGGGAAGCTTTCTTT. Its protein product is CASVTPGKGEAFF.

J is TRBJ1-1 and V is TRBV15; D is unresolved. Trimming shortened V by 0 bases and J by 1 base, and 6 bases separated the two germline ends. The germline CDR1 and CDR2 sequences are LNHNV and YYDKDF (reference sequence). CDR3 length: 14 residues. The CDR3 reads CATSRDRQNTEAFF. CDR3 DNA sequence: TGTGCCACCAGCAGAGATCGGCAGAACACTGAAGCTTTCTTT.